A single sample is the source of the 29 T cell receptor beta chains below, sequenced in a study of cytomegalovirus exposure and HLA in healthy donors. The PCR contained 60 Vbeta and 13 Jbeta primers. Repertoires were generated with immunoSEQ multiplex PCR, while TCRdb's copy carries only in-frame clones and drops some. Among about 98,000 clones listed, more than 70% were seen once. The specimen sequenced was PBMCs. These receptors came from a man younger than 30 in good health and CMV-seropositive.

The V and J genes are TRBV27 and TRBJ1-2; D is ambiguous. The CDR3 spans 15 residues. V was pared by 3 bases and J by 7 bases, with 18 bases between. The germline V gene encodes CDR1 MNHEY and CDR2 SMNVEV (reference sequence). The DNA of the CDR3 is TGTGCCAGCAGTTTTAGTACCAGGTCTGAGGGTGGCTACACCTTC. This translates into CASSFSTRSEGGYTF.

The chain links TRBV15 to TRBJ2-3; 7 bases match TRBD1. CDR3 size: 16 residues. V dropped 5 bases and J dropped 5; count of bases not matched to a gene: 13. CDR1 is LNHNV, CDR2 YYDKDF, per germline (reference sequence). In DNA, the CDR3 is TGTGCCACCAGCGGCCGACAGGGAACAGTGCAAGATACGCAGTATTTT. Amino acid sequence: CATSGRQGTVQDTQYF.

This clone was observed a few times. The chain is built from TRBV2 and TRBJ1-2; the match to TRBD1 covers 7 bases. Losses at the gene ends were 6 bases for V and 4 bases for J; bases not matched to a gene: 14. Germline loops: CDR1 SNHLY, CDR2 FYNNEI. This CDR3 is built from 16 residues. The DNA for the CDR3 is TGTGCCAGCAGGACACCCCTGACAGGGACTGGCTATGGCTACACCTTC. Translating it yields CASRTPLTGTGYGYTF.

The chain carries TRBV19 and TRBJ2-7; 13 nucleotides agree with TRBD2. CDR3 length: 15 amino acids. The germline V gene encodes CDR1 LNHDA and CDR2 SQIVND (reference sequence). V lost 5 bases, J lost 6 bases, and 7 bases stayed unmatched. The CDR3 sequence: CASSLLAGGPSEQYF. The CDR3 region has the DNA TGTGCCAGTAGTCTACTAGCGGGGGGGCCAAGCGAGCAGTACTTC.

This clone was seen only a few times. This chain connects TRBV9 to TRBJ2-7; D possibly corresponds to TRBD2 (6 bases). CDR3 size: 14 residues. Germline CDR1 SGDLS, CDR2 YYNGEE. Trimming stripped 4 bases from V and 3 bases from J, with 14 bases between. In nucleotides, the CDR3 is TGTGCCAGCAGCAATACCGGGACTGGCTACGAGCAGTACTTC. This encodes CASSNTGTGYEQYF.

A few counts support this clone. This sequence joins TRBV6-1 and TRBJ2-7; weak D call: TRBD2 (5 bases). The CDR3 extends over 16 amino acids. V was cut by 0 bases and J by 4 bases, with 16 bases left in between. Germline V gives CDR1 MNHNS, CDR2 SASEGT. CDR3 region: CASSEALSPGLYEQYF. CDR3 in DNA: TGTGCCAGCAGTGAAGCGCTATCCCCAGGACTTTACGAGCAGTACTTC.

The V gene is TRBV5-1, the J gene TRBJ2-1; maybe TRBD2 (5 bases). This CDR3 is 13 amino acids long. From germline, CDR1 is SGHRS and CDR2 YFSETQ. The ends were cut back, 4 bases at V and 7 bases at J, with 12 bases in the middle. The CDR3 sequence: CASSPTSGNEQFF. The DNA of the CDR3 is TGCGCCAGCAGCCCCACCTCGGGGAATGAGCAGTTCTTC.

The chain has TRBV13 and TRBJ2-7; TRBD1 aligns across 8 bases. CDR1 PRHDT and CDR2 FYEKMQ come from the germline V gene (reference sequence). The CDR3 has 14 residues. After removal of 4 bases from V and 3 bases from J, the junction contained 5 bases not matched to a gene. The CDR3 sequence: CASSSPDRDYEQYF. CDR3 sequence (DNA): TGTGCCAGCAGCTCGCCGGACAGGGACTACGAGCAGTACTTC.

The chain links TRBV5-1 to TRBJ2-7; 9 nucleotides line up with TRBD2. This CDR3 is built from 17 residues. Unmatched junction bases numbered 11, after V lost 3 bases and J lost 1 base. The V gene's germline CDR1 is SGHRS and CDR2 YFSETQ. CDR3 in amino acids: CASSSRVLAGKSYEQYF. The DNA of the CDR3 is TGCGCCAGCAGCTCTCGGGTCCTAGCGGGGAAATCCTACGAGCAGTACTTC.

This clone has just one count. The chain carries TRBV18 and TRBJ2-7; a possible D gene is TRBD1 (5 bases). V lost 0 bases to trimming and J lost 2 bases, with 8 bases between them. Germline loops: CDR1 KGHSH, CDR2 LQKENI. This CDR3 spans 14 amino acids. CDR3 sequence (DNA): TGTGCCAGCTCACCACCTGCGACAGCCTACGAGCAGTACTTC. This translates into CASSPPATAYEQYF.

The rearrangement uses TRBV5-1 and TRBJ1-4, with 8 positions matching TRBD1. V was pared by 5 bases and J by 7 bases, with 10 bases of the junction left unmatched. The length of the CDR3 is 15 residues. CDR1 is SGHRS and CDR2 is YFSETQ in the germline V gene. In nucleotides, the CDR3 is TGCGCCAGCAGTTCACCAGGACAGGGCCCTGAAAAACTGTTTTTT. Its protein product is CASSSPGQGPEKLFF.

The J gene is TRBJ2-7, the V gene TRBV28; D not resolved. Between the trimmed V and J ends, which lost 4 bases and 6 bases, there was a span of 13 bases. In germline, CDR1 is MDHEN, CDR2 SYDVKM. CDR3 length: 13 residues. CDR3 sequence (DNA): TGTGCCAGCAGTTCCAGTCTAGTAGGCGAGCAGTACTTC. This sequence encodes CASSSSLVGEQYF.

The V gene is TRBV7-2, the J gene TRBJ2-7; no clear D gene. V was trimmed by 3 bases and J by 6 bases, leaving 6 bases between them. There are 11 residues in the CDR3. Looked up from germline, CDR1 is SGHTA and CDR2 is FQGNSA. This CDR3 is CASSLFGEQYF. CDR3 bases: TGTGCCAGCAGCTTGTTCGGCGAGCAGTACTTC.

The chain carries TRBV30 and TRBJ1-6, with TRBD1 identical over 7 bases. V was pared by 0 bases and J by 8 bases, with 7 bases of the junction left unmatched. The CDR3 runs 15 residues. Germline V gives CDR1 GTSNPN, CDR2 SVGIG (reference sequence). CDR3 sequence (DNA): TGTGCCTGGAGTGTACCAGACAGGGCTGATTCACCCCTCCACTTT. Amino acid sequence: CAWSVPDRADSPLHF.

This chain connects TRBV5-1 to TRBJ1-6; D call uncertain. The CDR3 runs to 15 residues. Germline V lookup: CDR1 SGHRS, CDR2 YFSETQ. Deletions cut 4 bases from V and 6 bases from J, with 14 bases between. CDR3 bases: TGCGCCAGCAGCCCCGTGGGCGTAGGTAATTCACCCCTCCACTTT. This sequence encodes CASSPVGVGNSPLHF.

This clone was observed a few times. The chain carries TRBV7-6 and TRBJ2-5; TRBD1 is a possible D gene (5 bases). Germline lookup yields CDR1 SGHVS and CDR2 FNYEAQ. The CDR3 totals 14 residues. V lost 1 base and J lost 2, with 8 bases in between. CDR3 nucleotides: TGTGCCAGCAGCTTAGGGACACCGCAAGAGACCCAGTACTTC. It codes for CASSLGTPQETQYF.

V and J are TRBV29-1 and TRBJ1-4; D is uncertain. The germline V gene encodes CDR1 SQVTM and CDR2 ANQGSEA. The CDR3 is 12 residues long. Trimming pared 4 bases from V and 5 bases from J, leaving 8 bases between. DNA for the CDR3: TGCAGCGTTGGGCGGCCGAATGAAAAACTGTTTTTT. Protein product: CSVGRPNEKLFF. The full variable domain, with the rest looked up from reference TRBV29-1 and TRBJ1-4, is SAVISQKPSRDICQRGTSLTIQCQVDSQVTMMFWYRQQPGQSLTLIATANQGSEATYESGFVIDKFPISRPNLTFSTLTVSNMSPEDSSIYLCSVGRPNEKLFFGSGTQLSVL.

This chain uses TRBV15 with TRBJ2-3, with TRBD2 matching 11 bases. Trimming removed 5 bases from V and 5 bases from J; junction bases left unmatched: 12. The V gene's germline CDR1 is LNHNV and CDR2 YYDKDF (reference sequence). CDR3 length: 17 amino acids. This chain's CDR3 is CATSHRLSGGAVDTQYF. CDR3 nucleotides: TGTGCCACCAGCCACCGGCTTAGCGGGGGGGCCGTAGATACGCAGTATTTT.

This clone has just one count. This chain uses TRBV4-1 with TRBJ2-7; 9 bases agree with TRBD1. The junction had 1 base not matched to a gene; V was cut back by 4 bases and J by 0 bases. Germline lookup yields CDR1 MGHRA and CDR2 YSYEKL. The CDR3 totals 14 residues. The CDR3 nucleotides are TGCGCCAGCAGCCCGACAGGGGGCTCCTACGAGCAGTACTTC. Translation: CASSPTGGSYEQYF.

CDR3 loop: CASSLGGRDTEAFF. CDR3 nucleotides: TGCGCCAGCAGCTTGGGGGGGCGTGACACTGAAGCTTTCTTT. The rearrangement uses TRBV5-1 and TRBJ1-1, with a tentative D call TRBD1 (6 bases). Trimming removed 0 bases at V and 3 bases at J, with 9 bases between. The CDR3 runs to 14 residues. Germline-derived CDR1 and CDR2 are SGHRS and YFSETQ.

CDR3 in amino acids: CASWGRGGEQPQHF. Written as DNA, the CDR3 is TGTGCCAGTTGGGGACGGGGAGGAGAACAGCCCCAGCATTTT. The chain couples TRBV19 to TRBJ1-5, with a weak D call TRBD1 (5 bases). Trimming took off 8 bases at V and 7 bases at J, with 18 bases between the two ends. Per germline, CDR1 LNHDA and CDR2 SQIVND (reference sequence). The CDR3 runs to 14 residues.

The V gene is TRBV4-1, the J gene TRBJ2-4; 11 nucleotides match TRBD1. This CDR3 has 17 amino acids. Per the germline V gene, CDR1 is MGHRA and CDR2 is YSYEKL. V gave up 2 bases and J gave up 7 bases; unmatched junction bases: 10. CDR3 DNA sequence: TGCGCCAGCAGCCAACCCGCAGGACAGGGGGCCCAGAACATTCAGTACTTC. Amino acids: CASSQPAGQGAQNIQYF.

The CDR3 reads CASSFGGYEQYF. As DNA, the CDR3 is TGTGCCAGCAGCTTCGGCGGTTACGAGCAGTACTTC. V and J are TRBV11-2 and TRBJ2-7, with D uncertain. The CDR3 is 12 amino acids. Trimming left V 3 bases short and J 4 bases short, with 7 bases between. In germline, CDR1 is SGHAT, CDR2 FQNNGV. The variable domain in full, with the rest retrieved from reference TRBV11-2 and TRBJ2-7, is EAGVAQSPRYKIIEKRQSVAFWCNPISGHATLYWYQQILGQGPKLLIQFQNNGVVDDSQLPKDRFSAERLKGVDSTLKIQPAKLEDSAVYLCASSFGGYEQYFGPGTRLTVT.

The chain employs TRBV5-1 and TRBJ1-4; 10 bases map to TRBD1. The CDR3 is 15 residues long. V dropped 7 bases and J dropped 7; count of bases not matched to a gene: 10. Germline CDR1 reads SGHRS; CDR2 reads YFSETQ. The CDR3 region is CASRPPDRGIEKLFF. In nucleotides, the CDR3 is TGCGCCAGCCGACCGCCGGACAGGGGGATTGAAAAACTGTTTTTT.

The chain has TRBV7-2 and TRBJ2-6; D is possibly TRBD1 (5 bases). Trimming left V 5 bases short and J 0 bases short, with 11 bases between. Germline V lookup: CDR1 SGHTA, CDR2 FQGNSA. The CDR3 consists of 16 residues. The CDR3 bases are TGTGCCAGCAGCCGACAGTCATTCTCTGGGGCCAACGTCCTGACTTTC. Its protein is CASSRQSFSGANVLTF. Drawing the rest from reference TRBV7-2 and TRBJ2-6, the complete variable domain is GAGVSQSPSNKVTEKGKDVELRCDPISGHTALYWYRQSLGQGLEFLIYFQGNSAPDKSGLPSDRFSAERTGGSVSTLTIQRTQQEDSAVYLCASSRQSFSGANVLTFGAGSRLTVL.

In regard to this clone: The identical CDR3 is also encoded by other nucleotide sequences in the sample. This chain joins TRBV19 and TRBJ2-5; TRBD2 matches at 7 bases. CDR1 LNHDA and CDR2 SQIVND come from the germline V gene (reference sequence). The CDR3 extends over 13 amino acids. The trim removed 5 bases at V and 4 bases at J, leaving 4 bases unmatched. This CDR3 reads CASSAKRGETQYF. CDR3 DNA: TGTGCCAGTAGTGCAAAGCGGGGAGAGACCCAGTACTTC.

V usage is TRBV4-2 and J usage is TRBJ1-4, with TRBD1 matching 10 bases. CDR1 LGHNA and CDR2 YNFKEQ come from the germline V gene. This CDR3 comprises 15 residues. J lost 4 bases, V lost 7 bases, and 6 bases had no gene match. The CDR3: CASTDRGQGNEKLFF. The CDR3 nucleotides read TGTGCCAGCACCGACAGGGGGCAGGGTAATGAAAAACTGTTTTTT.

The sample holds one count of this clone. V usage is TRBV9 and J usage is TRBJ2-2, with 11 nucleotides matching TRBD1. The CDR3 has 20 amino acids. Germline assignment: CDR1 SGDLS and CDR2 YYNGEE. J lost 0 bases, V lost 3 bases, and 13 bases had no gene match. The CDR3 loop reads CASSGPSRTGGPANTGELFF. Here the CDR3 DNA reads TGTGCCAGCAGCGGCCCCTCGCGGACAGGGGGCCCCGCGAACACCGGGGAGCTGTTTTTT.

V gene TRBV2 combines with J gene TRBJ2-6, with D uncertain. The germline V gene encodes CDR1 SNHLY and CDR2 FYNNEI. This CDR3 spans 15 amino acids. V was trimmed by 0 bases and J by 3 bases, leaving 6 bases between them. DNA of the CDR3: TGTGCCAGCAGTGAAGCCCCCCGTGGGGCCAACGTCCTGACTTTC. Translation gives CASSEAPRGANVLTF.